This T cell receptor beta chain stems from a study of blood T cell repertoires in COVID-19. About the research overall: Donors in the United States, Italy and Spain gave samples during acute or convalescent COVID-19.

Grouping used clinical history reported by participants in a survey and questionnaire. Before they entered the study, exposed participants had met a COVID-19 case within 2 weeks. This clone has just one count. In the original analysis: Amplification of reference gene primers provided the estimated nucleated cell counts. Sequencing was performed with immunoSEQ multiplex PCR; in TCRdb, only in-frame clones are kept and a portion is missing. V, J and clone size derive from that table, while D and trimming were established from the DNA sequence. The data show fewer than 350,000 clones, around 90% seen once. The CDR3 sequence is 14 residues long. Germline CDR1 KGHSH, CDR2 LQKENI. The V end lost 0 bases, the J end lost 3 bases, and 6 bases lay between the germline ends.

The chain uses TRBV18 and TRBJ1-5; D remains unclear. The source material was PBMCs or T cells enriched from blood (not recorded which). The clonotype was recovered from a man aged 40-49 years who had been exposed to COVID-19. The CDR3 nucleotides are TGTGCCAGCTCACCACCGGGCACCAATCAGCCCCAGCATTTT. Translating it yields CASSPPGTNQPQHF.